This TCR beta chain was observed in a study of T cell responses to AZD1222 COVID-19 vaccine. Study as a whole: Samples with a second dose at about 4 or about 12 weeks were pooled together. Findings and limits, study-wide: Most donors were white British, females outnumbered males, and clonal diversity was possibly underestimated. Unmutated variant regions reportedly attract nearly half of all spike-specific TCRs. The peak T cell response came first, and repertoires were sampled only after it.

Sequencing used immunoSEQ multiplex PCR; TCRdb keeps in-frame clones, though not all of them. Of around 120,000 clones listed, approximately 90% are singletons. As regards this clone: Antigen specificity is unknown.

The CDR3 contains 13 residues. The V end lost 5 bases, the J end lost 0 bases, and 8 bases lay between the germline ends. The germline CDR1 and CDR2 sequences are SGHNT and YENEEA. The chain couples TRBV11-3 to TRBJ2-7; D call uncertain. This TCR was recovered from an adult in good health. The source material was peripheral blood, sampled on day 0 of AZD1222 vaccination. The CDR3 is CASSAQSSYEQYF. The CDR3 coding sequence is TGTGCCAGCAGCGCCCAGAGCTCCTACGAGCAGTACTTC.